The TCR beta chain described here comes from a study of blood T cell repertoires in COVID-19. In the study overall: PBMCs, B-cell-depleted T cells, or T cells provided the cDNA or gDNA that made up the material.

Original data processing: Scientists estimated how many nucleated cells there were by amplifying reference gene primers. Here immunoSEQ multiplex PCR was the method, and the copy in TCRdb shows in-frame clones only, minus some. The DNA gave D and trimming, while V, J and clone size come from that table. Among approximately 150,000 clones listed, 75% to 90% were seen once. The CDR3 has 16 residues. Unmatched junction bases numbered 8, after V lost 5 bases and J lost 1 base. CDR1 is SGHVS and CDR2 is FNYEAQ in the germline V gene. Material for sequencing was peripheral blood. The chain combines TRBV7-6 with TRBJ2-3; 8 nucleotides align to TRBD2. The source of this sequence is a woman aged 55 to 70 with active or convalescent COVID-19. CDR3 residues: CASSPSGGRGTDTQYF. The CDR3 nucleotides are TGTGCCAGCAGCCCATCGGGGGGGCGTGGCACAGATACGCAGTATTTT.